This T cell receptor (beta chain) was found in a study of CD8 T cells in Susac syndrome. Study information: When their blood was taken, patients with Susac syndrome were therapy-naive, taking corticosteroids, or taking intravenous immunoglobulin alone.

Germline V gene data show CDR1 as GTSNPN and CDR2 as SVGIG (reference sequence). Trimming cost V 7 bases and J 5 bases; bases outside gene matches: 8. The CDR3 runs 14 residues. Patients with Susac syndrome showed fulfilment of recently defined diagnostic criteria for definite or probable disease. RNA in amounts of roughly 0.5 to 1 ug was reverse transcribed with random hexamers. The amplification used immunoSEQ multiplex PCR on TCR beta CDR3; it spanned 54 Vbeta and 13 Jbeta. TCRdb re-called the immunoSEQ multiplex PCR reads through MiXCR, storing one row per CDR3 protein. The sample has roughly 190,000 distinct CDR3 sequences, approximately 94% seen once; the top ten hold approximately 0.1%.

V and J are TRBV30 and TRBJ2-3; 11 bases match TRBD1. The clonotype comes from a human donor with Susac syndrome. Sequenced input: CD4+ T cells from PBMCs. The CDR3 DNA follows: TGTGCCTTAGGACAGGGGGCTATTGTAGATACGCAGTATTTT. Its translation is CALGQGAIVDTQYF.